This T cell receptor beta chain was retrieved from a study of blood T cell repertoires in COVID-19. Study information: Researchers got acute and convalescent COVID-19 samples from the United States, Italy and Spain.

Sequencing used immunoSEQ multiplex PCR; TCRdb keeps in-frame clones, though not all of them. The sample carries over 85,000 clones, just under 85% recorded once. CDR3 length: 14 amino acids. In germline, CDR1 is KGHSH, CDR2 LQKENI. The V end was cut by 4 bases, the J end by 4 bases, with 13 bases between. This sequence originates from a man in his forties or fifties with acute or convalescent COVID-19. The sample was peripheral blood. The V gene is TRBV18, the J gene TRBJ1-2, with D perhaps matching TRBD1 (6 bases). In DNA, the CDR3 is TGTGCCAGCTCACGTGAACAGGGAATCTATGGCTACACCTTC. This encodes CASSREQGIYGYTF.